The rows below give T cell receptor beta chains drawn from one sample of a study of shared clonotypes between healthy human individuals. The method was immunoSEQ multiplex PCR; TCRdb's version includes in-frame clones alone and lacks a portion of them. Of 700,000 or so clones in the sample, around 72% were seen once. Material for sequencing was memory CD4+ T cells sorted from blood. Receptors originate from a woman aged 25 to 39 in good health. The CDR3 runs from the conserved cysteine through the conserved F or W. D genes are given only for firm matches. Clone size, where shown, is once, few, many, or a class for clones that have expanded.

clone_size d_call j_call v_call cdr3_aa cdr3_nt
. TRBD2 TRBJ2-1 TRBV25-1 CASSASMGRGFRDEQFF TGTGCCAGCAGTGCCTCAATGGGGAGGGGATTCAGGGATGAGCAGTTCTTC
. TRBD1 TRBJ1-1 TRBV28 CASSLGGQGSFEAFF TGTGCCAGCAGTTTAGGGGGACAGGGTTCCTTTGAAGCTTTCTTT
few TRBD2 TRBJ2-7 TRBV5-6 CASSRYNTAGTSFSYEQYF TGTGCCAGCAGCCGGTACAATACGGCTGGGACTAGCTTTTCCTACGAGCAGTACTTC
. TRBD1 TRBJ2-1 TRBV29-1 CSVQLGQGFYNEQFF TGCAGCGTCCAACTGGGACAGGGGTTCTACAATGAGCAGTTCTTC
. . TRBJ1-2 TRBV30 CAWSVEDTHFGGYTF TGTGCCTGGAGTGTAGAAGACACCCATTTCGGGGGCTACACCTTC
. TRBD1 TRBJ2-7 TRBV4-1 CASSPTGAPSYEQYF TGCGCCAGCAGCCCGACAGGGGCTCCCTCCTACGAGCAGTACTTC
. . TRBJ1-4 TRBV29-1 CSVRGGTEKLFF TGCAGCGTGAGGGGGGGGACTGAAAAACTGTTTTTT
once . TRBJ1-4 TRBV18 CASSPPEPTTNEKLFF TGTGCCAGCTCACCACCGGAACCTACAACTAATGAAAAACTGTTTTTT
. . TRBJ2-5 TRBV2 CASSADPGETQYF TGTGCCAGCAGTGCTGACCCGGGGGAGACCCAGTACTTC
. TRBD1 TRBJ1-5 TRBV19 CASSIAGGRASNQPQHF TGTGCCAGTAGTATAGCAGGGGGCAGGGCCTCCAATCAGCCCCAGCATTTT
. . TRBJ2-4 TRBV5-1 CASSLGENIQYF TGCGCCAGCAGCTTGGGGGAAAACATTCAGTACTTC
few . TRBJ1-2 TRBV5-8 CASSLGDTPYGYTF TGTGCCAGCAGCTTGGGCGACACCCCCTATGGCTACACCTTC
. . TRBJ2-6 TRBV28 CASRPNRAWANVLTF TGTGCCAGCAGACCCAACAGGGCTTGGGCCAACGTCCTGACTTTC
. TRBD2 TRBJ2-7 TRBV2 CASRTASGSSYEQYF TGTGCCAGCAGAACGGCTAGCGGGAGCTCCTACGAGCAGTACTTC
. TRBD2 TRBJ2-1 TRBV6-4 CASSVLAGGYEQFF TGTGCCAGCAGTGTTCTAGCGGGAGGATATGAGCAGTTCTTC
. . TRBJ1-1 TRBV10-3 CAIRTTMETEAFF TGTGCCATCAGAACGACAATGGAGACTGAAGCTTTCTTT
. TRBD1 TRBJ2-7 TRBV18 CASSPGTDYEQYF TGTGCCAGCTCTCCCGGGACAGATTACGAGCAGTACTTC
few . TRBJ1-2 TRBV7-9 CASSPLGGGGYTF TGTGCCAGCAGCCCCCTGGGGGGGGGAGGCTACACCTTC
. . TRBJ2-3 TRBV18 CASSPDLTGTDTQYF TGTGCCAGCTCACCGGATCTTACTGGCACAGATACGCAGTATTTT
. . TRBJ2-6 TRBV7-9 CASSFGDGSGANVLTF TGTGCCAGCAGCTTCGGTGATGGCTCTGGGGCCAACGTCCTGACTTTC
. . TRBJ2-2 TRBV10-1 CASSESKGITGELFF TGCGCCAGCAGTGAGTCGAAAGGAATCACCGGGGAGCTGTTTTTT
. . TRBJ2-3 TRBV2 CASSEASASSTDTQYF TGTGCCAGCAGTGAAGCGTCCGCGTCTAGCACAGATACGCAGTATTTT
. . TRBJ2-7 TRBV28 CASSTSGTSLEEQYF TGTGCCAGCAGCACGTCGGGGACTTCCCTAGAGGAGCAGTACTTC
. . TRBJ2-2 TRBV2 CASNRDLPGSGELFF TGTGCCAGCAATCGGGACCTCCCAGGATCCGGGGAGCTGTTTTTT
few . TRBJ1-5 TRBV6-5 CASSYRGGNQPQHF TGTGCCAGCAGTTACCGGGGTGGCAATCAGCCCCAGCATTTT
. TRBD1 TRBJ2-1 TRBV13 CASLFLGRGTDNEQFF TGTGCCAGTCTTTTTTTGGGCCGAGGGACAGACAATGAGCAGTTCTTC
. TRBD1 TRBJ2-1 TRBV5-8 CASSKTGGSYNEQFF TGTGCCAGCAGCAAGACAGGGGGGTCCTACAATGAGCAGTTCTTC
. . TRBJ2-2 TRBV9 CASSVEDTYSGELFF TGTGCCAGCAGCGTAGAGGACACGTACAGCGGGGAGCTGTTTTTT
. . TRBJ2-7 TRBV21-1 CASSKESRLAGGKYEQYF TGTGCCAGCAGCAAAGAGTCTCGACTAGCGGGAGGGAAATACGAGCAGTACTTC
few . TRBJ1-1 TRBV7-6 CASSLEIGGSEAFF TGTGCCAGCAGCTTAGAAATCGGGGGATCTGAAGCTTTCTTT
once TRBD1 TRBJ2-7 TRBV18 CASSSGQGGFYEQYF TGTGCCAGCTCATCTGGACAGGGGGGATTCTACGAGCAGTACTTC
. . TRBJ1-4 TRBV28 CASSSEGGSNEKLFF TGTGCCAGCAGTTCGGAGGGGGGGAGTAATGAAAAACTGTTTTTT
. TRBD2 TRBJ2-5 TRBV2 CASIGLAGGTGTQYF TGTGCCAGCATTGGTCTTGCGGGAGGGACCGGGACCCAGTACTTC
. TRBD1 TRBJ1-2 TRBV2 CASNFQGVRDGYTF TGTGCCAGCAACTTTCAGGGGGTAAGGGACGGCTACACCTTC
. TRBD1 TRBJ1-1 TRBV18 CASDTGQGRVNTEAFF TGTGCCAGCGACACCGGACAGGGACGCGTGAACACTGAAGCTTTCTTT
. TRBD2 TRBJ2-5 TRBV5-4 CASSSQTSGSWETQYF TGTGCCAGCAGCTCCCAGACTAGCGGGAGTTGGGAGACCCAGTACTTC
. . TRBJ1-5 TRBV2 CASSMDSHRNQPQHF TGTGCCAGCAGTATGGACAGTCACCGCAATCAGCCCCAGCATTTT
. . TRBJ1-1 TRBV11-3 CASSLPGTQNTEAFF TGTGCCAGCAGCTTACCGGGGACACAGAACACTGAAGCTTTCTTT
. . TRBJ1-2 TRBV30 CAWSVLTNYGYTF TGTGCCTGGAGTGTCCTAACCAACTATGGCTACACCTTC
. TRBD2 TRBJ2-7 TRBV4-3 CASSPAGGRSYEQYF TGCGCCAGCAGCCCAGCGGGGGGGAGATCCTACGAGCAGTACTTC
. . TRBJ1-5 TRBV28 CASSNAQVDQPQHF TGTGCCAGCAGTAACGCCCAAGTGGATCAGCCCCAGCATTTT
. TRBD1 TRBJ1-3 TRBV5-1 CASRSGTDPGNTIYF TGCGCCAGCAGATCCGGGACAGACCCTGGAAACACCATATATTTT
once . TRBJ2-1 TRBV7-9 CASSQILVAGQGSNEQFF TGTGCCAGCAGCCAAATCCTGGTGGCGGGTCAGGGGTCAAATGAGCAGTTCTTC
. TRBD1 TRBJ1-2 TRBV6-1 CASSASRQGIGYGYTF TGTGCCAGCAGTGCGTCCCGACAGGGGATCGGCTATGGCTACACCTTC
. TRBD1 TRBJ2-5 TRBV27 CASSGTRTGRETQYF TGTGCCAGCAGTGGGACACGGACAGGTAGAGAGACCCAGTACTTC
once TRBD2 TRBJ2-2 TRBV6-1 CASSDQREYGGELFF TGTGCCAGCAGTGACCAGCGGGAGTATGGCGGGGAGCTGTTTTTT
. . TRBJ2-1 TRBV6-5 CASSYSQTRRFDEQFF TGTGCCAGCAGTTACTCCCAGACTAGGAGGTTCGATGAGCAGTTCTTC
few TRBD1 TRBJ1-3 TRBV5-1 CASSQGTVGNTIYF TGCGCCAGCAGCCAAGGGACAGTTGGAAACACCATATATTTT
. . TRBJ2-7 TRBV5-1 CASSPQDEQYF TGCGCCAGCAGCCCGCAGGACGAGCAGTACTTC
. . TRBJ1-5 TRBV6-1 CASSEYGGRGNQPQHF TGTGCCAGCAGTGAATACGGAGGCAGGGGCAATCAGCCCCAGCATTTT
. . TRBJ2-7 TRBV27 CASSFLGGVEEQYF TGTGCCAGCAGTTTCCTCGGGGGAGTCGAGGAGCAGTACTTC
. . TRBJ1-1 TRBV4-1 CASSQALGGANTEAFF TGCGCCAGCAGCCAAGCCCTGGGGGGGGCGAACACTGAAGCTTTCTTT
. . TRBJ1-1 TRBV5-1 CASSFHRRRNTEAFF TGCGCCAGCAGCTTCCACAGGAGGAGGAACACTGAAGCTTTCTTT
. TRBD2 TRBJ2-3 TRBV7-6 CASSLGTWTSGRTDTQYF TGTGCCAGCAGCTTAGGGACTTGGACTAGCGGGAGGACAGATACGCAGTATTTT
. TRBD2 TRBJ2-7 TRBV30 CAWSLLAGSYEQYF TGTGCCTGGAGTTTACTAGCGGGGTCATACGAGCAGTACTTC